The 8 T cell receptor beta chains below were found in one sample sequenced in a study of blood T cell repertoires in COVID-19. This table comes from immunoSEQ multiplex PCR, and its TCRdb copy is limited to in-frame clones, with some not included. The sample includes some 320,000 clones, nearly 90% of them seen just once. Sequencing input: peripheral blood. Receptors originate from a woman in her twenties or thirties with COVID-19, enrolled during active disease.

This rearrangement joins TRBV6-5 to TRBJ2-7, with TRBD2 matching over 9 bases. This CDR3 contains 14 residues. The trim removed 11 bases at V and 3 bases at J, leaving 11 bases unmatched. Germline V CDR1 and CDR2: MNHEY, SVGAGI. This chain's CDR3 is CASTQLAGYYEQYF. As DNA, the CDR3 is TGTGCCTCCACCCAGCTAGCGGGGTACTACGAGCAGTACTTC.

This clone appeared once. V usage is TRBV24-1 and J usage is TRBJ1-1; D is possibly TRBD1 (6 bases). Germline V gene lookup returns CDR1 KGHDR and CDR2 SFDVKD. Trimming pared 6 bases from V and 5 bases from J, leaving 18 bases between. There are 15 residues in the CDR3. The CDR3 region is CATSKGGGWETEAFF. In DNA, the CDR3 is TGTGCCACCAGTAAGGGGGGGGGCTGGGAGACTGAAGCTTTCTTT.

This sequence joins TRBV13 and TRBJ2-3, with a weak D call TRBD1 (5 bases). With 5 bases removed from V and 5 bases from J, the gap between germline ends came to 26 bases. Per the germline V gene, CDR1 is PRHDT and CDR2 is FYEKMQ (reference sequence). This CDR3 has 18 amino acids. The CDR3: CASSLTAWTPDGGDTQYF. CDR3 nucleotides: TGTGCCAGCAGCCTAACTGCGTGGACACCCGACGGTGGAGATACGCAGTATTTT.

A remark on this clone: Different DNA sequences within this sample yield the same CDR3. The chain carries TRBV5-6 and TRBJ1-1, with a possible D match to TRBD1 (5 bases). V lost 3 bases, J lost 5 bases, and 8 bases lay in between. The CDR3 is 12 residues long. Germline V gene sequence: CDR1 SGHDT, CDR2 YYEEEE. CDR3 nucleotides: TGTGCCAGCAGCTCTCAGGGAACTGAAGCTTTCTTT. Translating it yields CASSSQGTEAFF.

The V call is TRBV5-4, the J call TRBJ1-1, with D possibly being TRBD1 (6 bases). Per the germline V gene, CDR1 is SGHNT and CDR2 is YYREEE (reference sequence). With 4 bases removed from V and 2 bases from J, the gap between germline ends came to 15 bases. CDR3 size: 15 residues. The CDR3 DNA follows: TGTGCCAGCAGCCCTCAGGGGCGACTCAACACTGAAGCTTTCTTT. Amino acid sequence: CASSPQGRLNTEAFF.

The chain couples TRBV18 to TRBJ1-4, with D uncertain. In germline, CDR1 is KGHSH, CDR2 LQKENI. V was pared by 2 bases and J by 3 bases, with 7 bases between. The CDR3 contains 14 residues. The DNA of the CDR3 is TGTGCCAGCTCACCAGCGGACTCTAATGAAAAACTGTTTTTT. Residues: CASSPADSNEKLFF.

The chain recombines TRBV28 with TRBJ1-6; D uncertain. V shed 2 bases and J shed 0 bases, with 11 bases lying between them. Germline V gene sequence: CDR1 MDHEN, CDR2 SYDVKM. The CDR3 is 17 amino acids. In DNA, the CDR3 is TGTGCCAGCAGTTTAGAGGGCTACAGCTCCTATAATTCACCCCTCCACTTT. Protein sequence: CASSLEGYSSYNSPLHF.

The genes are TRBV2 and TRBJ2-7, with 14 bases lining up with TRBD2. V lost 4 bases to trimming and J lost 1 base; unmatched junction nucleotides: 3. CDR3 length equals 16 residues. CDR1 is SNHLY and CDR2 is FYNNEI in the germline V gene. In DNA form, the CDR3 reads TGTGCCAGCAGTGGGGGACTAGCGGGGGCTTCCTACGAGCAGTACTTC. The encoded protein is CASSGGLAGASYEQYF.